This T cell receptor beta chain was sequenced in a study of human T cells and chemical hapten exposure. In the study overall: An area of 2 cm by 2 to 2.5 cm on upper inner arm skin received 2% DPC for sensitization. Study findings and constraints: The study found expanded TCRs formed significantly more large CDR3 similarity clusters than controls.

Original handling: There were a median of around 96,000 TCRs per sample, with a range from about 23,224 to 750,000. MiXCR, run by TCRdb on the RACE reads, gives a single entry per CDR3 protein. What appears here as the V and J calls and clone size reflects TCRdb's work, not the paper's. This table holds around 340,000 distinct CDR3 sequences, 6% to 8.5% found once. Time point meaning: patch test 1, 2 weeks after DPC sensitization. Treatment described: therapeutic diphenylcyclopropenone sensitization with weekly scalp DPC. Blood was drawn before each patch test was applied. Details on this clonotype: Antigen specificity is unknown.

The germline gives CDR1 SGDLS, CDR2 YYNGEE. V lost 2 bases, J lost 7 bases, and 10 bases lay in between. CDR3 length: 14 amino acids. This receptor was taken from a woman under 30 with alopecia areata. Some clones in this sample may be carry-over from other donors' samples. This chain joins TRBV9 and TRBJ1-6; D is unclear. The source material was whole blood, sampled in connection with sensitization to the hapten diphenylcyclopropenone (DPC). CDR3 sequence reads: CASSVRVWNSPLHF. CDR3 nucleotide sequence: TGTGCCAGCAGCGTCCGGGTTTGGAATTCACCCCTCCACTTT. Full variable domain (outside the CDR3, taken from reference TRBV9 and TRBJ1-6): DSGVTQTPKHLITATGQRVTLRCSPRSGDLSVYWYQQSLDQGLQFLIQYYNGEERAKGNILERFSAQQFPDLHSELNLSSLELGDSALYFCASSVRVWNSPLHFGNGTRLTVT.